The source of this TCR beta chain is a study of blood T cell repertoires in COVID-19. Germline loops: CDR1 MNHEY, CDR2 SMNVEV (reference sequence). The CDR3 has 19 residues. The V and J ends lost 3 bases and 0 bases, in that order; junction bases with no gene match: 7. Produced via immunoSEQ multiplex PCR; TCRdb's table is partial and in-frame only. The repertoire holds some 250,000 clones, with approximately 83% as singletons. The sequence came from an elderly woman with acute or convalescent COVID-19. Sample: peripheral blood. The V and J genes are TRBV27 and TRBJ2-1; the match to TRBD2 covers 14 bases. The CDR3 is CASSLSGLAGGISYNEQFF. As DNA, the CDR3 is TGTGCCAGCAGTTTGTCCGGACTAGCGGGGGGAATCTCCTACAATGAGCAGTTCTTC.